Presented here are 21 T cell receptor beta chains from one specimen sequenced in a study of T cell changes during pregnancy in multiple sclerosis. TCRdb's table, derived via immunoSEQ multiplex PCR, lists solely in-frame clones and lacks some. The sample has under 50,000 clones; roughly 94% are singletons. The sample in question was CD8+ T cells from peripheral blood mononuclear cells, obtained in the first trimester of pregnancy. All receptors derive from a female donor with multiple sclerosis, enrolled in a pregnancy study.

The CDR3 reads CASSELPSESTDTQYF. The DNA of the CDR3 is TGCGCCAGCAGTGAGTTACCTAGCGAGAGCACAGATACGCAGTATTTT. The rearrangement links TRBV10-1 to TRBJ2-3, with D tentatively TRBD2 (6 bases). V lost 1 base to trimming and J lost 0 bases, with 11 bases between them. Looked up from germline, CDR1 is WNHNN and CDR2 is SYGVQD (reference sequence). The CDR3 is made up of 16 amino acids.

This clone was counted once. This chain connects TRBV6-4 to TRBJ2-7; D might be TRBD1 (6 bases). The ends were cut back, 6 bases at V and 2 bases at J, with 20 bases in the middle. Germline CDR1 reads MRHNA; CDR2 reads SNTAGT. The CDR3 extends over 16 amino acids. The CDR3: CASRPLGAARPYEQYF. CDR3 DNA sequence: TGTGCCAGCAGGCCCTTGGGGGCCGCGCGTCCCTACGAGCAGTACTTC.

The rearrangement joins TRBV7-9 to TRBJ2-2; D may be TRBD2 (6 bases). The V and J ends lost 5 bases and 1 base respectively, with 11 bases between them. Germline CDR1 and CDR2: SEHNR and FQNEAQ (reference sequence). The CDR3 has 15 residues. For the CDR3, the DNA is TGTGCCAGCAGCCCGGGACTTGTGAACACCGGGGAGCTGTTTTTT. Its protein is CASSPGLVNTGELFF.

The J gene is TRBJ2-7, the V gene TRBV9; 7 bases are shared with TRBD2. Germline V gene data show CDR1 as SGDLS and CDR2 as YYNGEE. J lost 0 bases, V lost 2 bases, and 14 bases had no gene match. The CDR3 covers 18 residues. The CDR3 sequence: CASSVHAAPSGFSYEQYF. The CDR3 region has the DNA TGTGCCAGCAGCGTCCATGCCGCGCCTAGCGGATTCTCCTACGAGCAGTACTTC.

This rearrangement joins TRBV30 to TRBJ1-2; D is undetermined. Per germline, CDR1 GTSNPN and CDR2 SVGIG (reference sequence). Trimming removed 0 bases at V and 8 bases at J, with 19 bases between. The CDR3 totals 15 residues. The CDR3 is CAWSVLESSPRGYTF. CDR3 DNA: TGTGCCTGGAGTGTACTGGAAAGCAGCCCCAGGGGCTACACCTTC.

In its sample, this clone was seen once. The rearrangement uses TRBV19 and TRBJ2-1; TRBD2 aligns across 7 bases. Germline V gene data show CDR1 as LNHDA and CDR2 as SQIVND (reference sequence). After removal of 6 bases from V and 5 bases from J, the junction contained 10 bases not matched to a gene. This CDR3 comprises 15 residues. CDR3 sequence reads: CASRGGYAVHNEQFF. CDR3 in DNA: TGTGCCAGTAGGGGGGGGTACGCGGTTCACAATGAGCAGTTCTTC.

This chain links TRBV5-1 with TRBJ2-7; 7 bases match TRBD2. The CDR3 totals 15 residues. The V gene end was trimmed by 0 bases and the J gene end by 3 bases; junction bases not matched to a gene: 6. Germline V gene lookup returns CDR1 SGHRS and CDR2 YFSETQ. The CDR3: CASSLEASGYYEQYF. CDR3 DNA: TGCGCCAGCAGCTTGGAGGCTAGCGGTTACTACGAGCAGTACTTC. Filled out from reference TRBV5-1 and TRBJ2-7, the complete variable domain reads KAGVTQTPRYLIKTRGQQVTLSCSPISGHRSVSWYQQTPGQGLQFLFEYFSETQRNKGNFPGRFSGRQFSNSRSEMNVSTLELGDSALYLCASSLEASGYYEQYFGPGTRLTVT.

The chain has TRBV6-4 and TRBJ2-1; TRBD2 might be the D (6 bases). Germline V CDR1 and CDR2: MRHNA, SNTAGT. This CDR3 contains 12 residues. The ends were cut back, 1 base at V and 9 bases at J, with 7 bases in the middle. The CDR3 DNA reads as TGTGCCAGCAGTGACTTGGGGGGTGAGCAGTTCTTC. It encodes CASSDLGGEQFF.

Concerning this clone: A read error may account for a junction end that differs from germline. The J gene is TRBJ2-7, the V gene TRBV11-2; no firm D call. The CDR3 length is 15 residues. Per germline, CDR1 SGHAT and CDR2 FQNNGV. The CDR3 DNA follows: TGTACCAGCAGCTTAGATCAGGAAGTCGCCTACGAGCAGTACTTC. This gives the protein CTSSLDQEVAYEQYF.

The chain combines TRBV27 with TRBJ1-2; 8 bases align to TRBD1. This CDR3 spans 17 amino acids. After removal of 5 bases from V and 3 bases from J, the junction contained 14 bases not matched to a gene. Germline CDR1 and CDR2: MNHEY and SMNVEV (reference sequence). The CDR3 is CASSGELPETGDYGYTF. The CDR3 bases are TGTGCCAGCAGTGGGGAGTTGCCAGAGACAGGGGACTATGGCTACACCTTC.

The chain links TRBV27 to TRBJ2-1, with 13 bases matching TRBD2. CDR1 MNHEY and CDR2 SMNVEV come from the germline V gene (reference sequence). V shed 5 bases, J shed 5 bases, and the junction held 15 bases outside the gene matches. This CDR3 region has 19 residues. The CDR3 is CASSPRTSGRVVFDNEQFF. The DNA of the CDR3 is TGTGCCAGCAGTCCCCGGACTAGCGGGAGAGTCGTGTTCGACAATGAGCAGTTCTTC.

The chain employs TRBV7-9 and TRBJ2-3; the match to TRBD2 covers 8 bases. The CDR3 consists of 15 residues. V dropped 2 bases and J dropped 3; count of bases not matched to a gene: 4. Germline assignment: CDR1 SEHNR and CDR2 FQNEAQ (reference sequence). CDR3 region: CASSLRSGETDTQYF. The CDR3 DNA reads TGTGCCAGCAGCTTACGTAGCGGGGAGACAGATACGCAGTATTTT.

The V call is TRBV5-4, the J call TRBJ2-3; 9 bases are shared with TRBD2. Germline CDR1 and CDR2: SGHNT and YYREEE (reference sequence). V was pared by 3 bases and J by 3 bases, with 11 bases of the junction left unmatched. This CDR3 is 17 amino acids long. The CDR3 DNA is TGTGCCAGCAGCTCCCCTTTAGCGGGAGAGTCGACAGATACGCAGTATTTT. This codes for CASSSPLAGESTDTQYF.

V usage is TRBV25-1 and J usage is TRBJ2-7, with 9 bases fitting TRBD1. The CDR3 sequence is 12 residues long. After removal of 3 bases from V and 13 bases from J, the junction contained 7 bases not matched to a gene. Germline CDR1 and CDR2: MGHDK and SYGVNS. The CDR3 region is CASSEAGTGPYF. The CDR3 DNA is TGTGCCAGCAGTGAGGCCGGGACAGGGCCTTACTTC.

This rearrangement joins TRBV19 to TRBJ1-5; 7 nucleotides line up with TRBD1. CDR3 length: 11 amino acids. The V and J ends lost 5 bases and 13 bases, in that order; junction bases with no gene match: 5. Germline-derived CDR1 and CDR2 are LNHDA and SQIVND (reference sequence). The DNA for the CDR3 is TGTGCCAGTAGTGCCGGGACAGAACAGCATTTT. Protein product: CASSAGTEQHF.

This chain uses TRBV27 with TRBJ2-1, with TRBD2 as a possible D gene (6 bases). The length of the CDR3 is 14 residues. Germline-derived CDR1 and CDR2 are MNHEY and SMNVEV (reference sequence). V gave up 10 bases and J gave up 4 bases, with 17 bases separating them. The CDR3 region is CATSPGSEYNEQFF. In nucleotides, the CDR3 is TGTGCCACCTCTCCCGGGAGTGAGTACAATGAGCAGTTCTTC.

Here the CDR3 reads CASSSRDSGNTIYF. In nucleotides, the CDR3 is TGTGCCAGCAGCAGTCGAGATTCTGGAAACACCATATATTTT. The chain has TRBV21-1 and TRBJ1-3. TRBV21-1 is tagged as a pseudogene. The CDR3 contains 14 residues.

The chain couples TRBV30 to TRBJ2-3; tentatively, D is TRBD2 (5 bases). V dropped 5 bases and J dropped 0 bases, with 12 bases sitting between them. The CDR3 runs to 14 residues. Looked up from germline, CDR1 is GTSNPN and CDR2 is SVGIG (reference sequence). CDR3 bases: TGTGCCTGGGAGACTAACGAAAGCACAGATACGCAGTATTTT. The encoded protein is CAWETNESTDTQYF.

V gene TRBV28 combines with J gene TRBJ2-7; tentatively, D is TRBD2 (5 bases). CDR1 is MDHEN, CDR2 SYDVKM, per germline. Trimming removed 6 bases at V and 0 bases at J, with 39 bases between. This CDR3 has 23 residues. CDR3 in amino acids: CASSHNFGLSLTAGGSASYEQYF. The CDR3 bases are TGTGCCAGCAGCCACAATTTCGGGCTTAGTCTCACGGCTGGAGGTTCGGCCTCCTACGAGCAGTACTTC.

V gene TRBV4-2 combines with J gene TRBJ2-7; 12 bases line up with TRBD2. Germline trimming cut 1 base from V and 0 bases from J; bases unmatched to any gene: 4. CDR3 length: 17 residues. Per germline, CDR1 LGHNA and CDR2 YNFKEQ. CDR3 coding DNA: TGTGCCAGCAGCCAAGGACTAGCGGGAGTCCGCTCCTACGAGCAGTACTTC. This encodes CASSQGLAGVRSYEQYF.

The chain combines TRBV7-7 with TRBJ2-2; D remains ambiguous. The CDR3 runs 15 residues. The V gene lost 6 bases and the J gene lost 0 bases, with 11 bases spanning the gap. CDR1 and CDR2 (germline): SSHAT, FNYEAQ (reference sequence). CDR3 in DNA: TGTGCCAGCAGTTCAGACTTCGCGAACACCGGGGAGCTGTTTTTT. As protein: CASSSDFANTGELFF.